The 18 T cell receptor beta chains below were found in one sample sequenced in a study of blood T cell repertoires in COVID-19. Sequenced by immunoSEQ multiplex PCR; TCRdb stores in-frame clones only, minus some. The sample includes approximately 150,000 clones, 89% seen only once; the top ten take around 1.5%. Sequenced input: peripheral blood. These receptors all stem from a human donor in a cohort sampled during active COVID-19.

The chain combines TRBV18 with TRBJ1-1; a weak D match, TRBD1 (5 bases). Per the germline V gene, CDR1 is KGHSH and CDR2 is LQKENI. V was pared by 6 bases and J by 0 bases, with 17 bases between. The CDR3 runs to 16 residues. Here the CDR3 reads CASSLRGGAMNTEAFF. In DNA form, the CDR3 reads TGTGCCAGCTCCCTCCGGGGAGGGGCTATGAACACTGAAGCTTTCTTT.

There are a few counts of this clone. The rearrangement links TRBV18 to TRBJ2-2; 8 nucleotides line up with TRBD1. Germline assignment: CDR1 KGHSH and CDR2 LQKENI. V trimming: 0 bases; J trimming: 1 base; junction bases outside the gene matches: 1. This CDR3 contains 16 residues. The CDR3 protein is CASSPPGQENTGELFF. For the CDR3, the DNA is TGTGCCAGCTCACCACCGGGACAGGAGAACACCGGGGAGCTGTTTTTT.

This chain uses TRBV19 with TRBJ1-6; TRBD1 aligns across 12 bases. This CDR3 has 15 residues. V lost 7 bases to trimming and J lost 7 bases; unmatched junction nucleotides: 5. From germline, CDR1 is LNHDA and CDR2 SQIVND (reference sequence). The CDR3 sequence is CASTTGTGGNSPLHF. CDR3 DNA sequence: TGTGCCAGTACCACCGGGACAGGGGGCAATTCACCCCTCCACTTT.

DNA of the CDR3: TGTGCCAGTAGTATTAGACAGCCTGCTGAAGCTTTCTTT. Amino acids: CASSIRQPAEAFF. The chain combines TRBV19 with TRBJ1-1, with D possibly matching TRBD1 (5 bases). Germline V gene sequence: CDR1 LNHDA, CDR2 SQIVND (reference sequence). The CDR3 spans 13 residues. Trimming left V 3 bases short and J 6 bases short, with 11 bases between.

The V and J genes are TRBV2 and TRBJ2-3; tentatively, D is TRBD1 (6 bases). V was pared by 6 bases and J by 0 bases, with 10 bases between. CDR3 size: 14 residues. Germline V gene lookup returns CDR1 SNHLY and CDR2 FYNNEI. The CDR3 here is CASRQGSSTDTQYF. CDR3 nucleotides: TGTGCCAGCAGACAGGGATCTAGCACAGATACGCAGTATTTT. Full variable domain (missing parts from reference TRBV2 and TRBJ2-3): EPEVTQTPSHQVTQMGQEVILRCVPISNHLYFYWYRQILGQKVEFLVSFYNNEISEKSEIFDDQFSVERPDGSNFTLKIRSTKLEDSAMYFCASRQGSSTDTQYFGPGTRLTVL.

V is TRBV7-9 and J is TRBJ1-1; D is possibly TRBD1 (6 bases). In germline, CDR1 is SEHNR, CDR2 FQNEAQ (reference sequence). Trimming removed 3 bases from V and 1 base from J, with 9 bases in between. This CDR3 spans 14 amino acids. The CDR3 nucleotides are TGTGCCAGCAGCTTCCGGACAGCGAACACTGAAGCTTTCTTT. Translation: CASSFRTANTEAFF. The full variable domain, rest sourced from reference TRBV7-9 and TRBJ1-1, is DTGVSQNPRHKITKRGQNVTFRCDPISEHNRLYWYRQTLGQGPEFLTYFQNEAQLEKSRLLSDRFSAERPKGSFSTLEIQRTEQGDSAMYLCASSFRTANTEAFFGQGTRLTVV.

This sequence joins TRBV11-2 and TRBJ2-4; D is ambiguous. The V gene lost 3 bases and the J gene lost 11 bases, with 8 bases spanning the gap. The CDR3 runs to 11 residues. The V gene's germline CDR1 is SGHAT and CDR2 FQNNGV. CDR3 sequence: CASSFRVLQYF. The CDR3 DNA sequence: TGTGCCAGCAGCTTCCGAGTACTTCAGTACTTC.

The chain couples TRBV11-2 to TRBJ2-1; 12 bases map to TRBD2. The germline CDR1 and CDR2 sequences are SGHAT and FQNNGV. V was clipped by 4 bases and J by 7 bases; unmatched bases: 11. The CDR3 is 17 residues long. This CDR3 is CASSYASASGGVNEQFF. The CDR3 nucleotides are TGTGCCAGCAGCTACGCATCGGCTAGCGGGGGGGTGAATGAGCAGTTCTTC.

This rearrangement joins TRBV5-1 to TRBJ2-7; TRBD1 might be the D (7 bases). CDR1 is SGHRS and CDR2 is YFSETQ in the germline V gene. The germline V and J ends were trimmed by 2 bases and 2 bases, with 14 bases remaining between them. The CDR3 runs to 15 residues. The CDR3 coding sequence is TGCGCCAGCAGCTTTGGGGGGACAGAGGCCTACGAGCAGTACTTC. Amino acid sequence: CASSFGGTEAYEQYF.

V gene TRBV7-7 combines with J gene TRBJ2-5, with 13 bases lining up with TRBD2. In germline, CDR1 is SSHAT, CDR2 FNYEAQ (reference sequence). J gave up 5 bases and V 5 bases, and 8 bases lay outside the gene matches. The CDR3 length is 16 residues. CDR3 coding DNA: TGTGCCAGCAGCCCTGGACTAGCGGGGGTGGGGGAGACCCAGTACTTC. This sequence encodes CASSPGLAGVGETQYF.

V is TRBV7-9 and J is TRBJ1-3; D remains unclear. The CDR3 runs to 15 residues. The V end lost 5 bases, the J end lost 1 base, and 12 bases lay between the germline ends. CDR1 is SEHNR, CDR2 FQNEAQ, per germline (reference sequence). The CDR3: CASSAQYYSGNTIYF. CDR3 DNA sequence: TGTGCCAGCAGCGCGCAATATTATTCTGGAAACACCATATATTTT.

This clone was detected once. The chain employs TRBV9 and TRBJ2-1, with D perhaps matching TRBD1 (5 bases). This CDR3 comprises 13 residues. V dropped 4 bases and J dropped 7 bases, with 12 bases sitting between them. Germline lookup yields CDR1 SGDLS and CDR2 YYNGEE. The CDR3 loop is CASSKDGHNEQFF. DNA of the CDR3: TGTGCCAGCAGCAAGGACGGACATAATGAGCAGTTCTTC.

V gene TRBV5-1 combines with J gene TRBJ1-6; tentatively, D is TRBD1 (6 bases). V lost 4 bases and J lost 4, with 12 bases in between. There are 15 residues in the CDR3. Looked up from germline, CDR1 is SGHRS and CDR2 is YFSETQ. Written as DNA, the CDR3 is TGCGCCAGCAGCCTTGAGGGACAATATAATTCACCCCTCCACTTT. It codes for CASSLEGQYNSPLHF.

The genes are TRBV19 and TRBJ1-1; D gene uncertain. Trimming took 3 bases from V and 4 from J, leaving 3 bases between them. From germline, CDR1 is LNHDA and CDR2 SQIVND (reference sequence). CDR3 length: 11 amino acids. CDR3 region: CASSMATEAFF. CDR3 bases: TGTGCCAGTAGTATGGCCACTGAAGCTTTCTTT.

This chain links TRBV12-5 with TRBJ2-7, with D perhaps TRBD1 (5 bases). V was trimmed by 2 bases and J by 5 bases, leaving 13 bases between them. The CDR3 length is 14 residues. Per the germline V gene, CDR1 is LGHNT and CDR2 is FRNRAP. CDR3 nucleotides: TGTGCTAGTGGTTTGCTGGCAGGGATCAACGAGCAGTACTTC. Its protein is CASGLLAGINEQYF.

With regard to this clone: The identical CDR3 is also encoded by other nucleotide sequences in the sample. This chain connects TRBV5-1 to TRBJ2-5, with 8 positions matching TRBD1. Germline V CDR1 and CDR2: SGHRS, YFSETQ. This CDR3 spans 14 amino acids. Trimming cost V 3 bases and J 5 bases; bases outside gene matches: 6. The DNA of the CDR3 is TGCGCCAGCAGCTCCTCAGGGGGCGTCGAGACCCAGTACTTC. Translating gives CASSSSGGVETQYF.

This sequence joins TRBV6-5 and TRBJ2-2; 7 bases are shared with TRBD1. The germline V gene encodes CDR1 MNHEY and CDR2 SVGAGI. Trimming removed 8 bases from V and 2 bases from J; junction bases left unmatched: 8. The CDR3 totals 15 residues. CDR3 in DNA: TGTGCCAGCCCGAAGGGGGCCATCAACACCGGGGAGCTGTTTTTT. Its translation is CASPKGAINTGELFF.

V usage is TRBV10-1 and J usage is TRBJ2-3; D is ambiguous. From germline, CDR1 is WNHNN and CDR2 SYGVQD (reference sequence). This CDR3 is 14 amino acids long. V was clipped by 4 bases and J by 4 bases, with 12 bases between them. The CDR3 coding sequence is TGCGCCAGCAGTGGTGGCCTCTCTCCAGATACGCAGTATTTT. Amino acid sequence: CASSGGLSPDTQYF.